This T cell receptor (beta chain) was observed in a study of Ad26.COV2.S vaccination and SARS-CoV-2 variants. Overall study context: By the intramuscular route, Ad26.COV2.S was given once, or twice 56 days apart.

Treatment here: some 19 received Ad26.COV2.S at low or high dose, single or two shots; roughly five received placebo; per-sample allocation not given. Specimen acquisition occurred on day 63 following the initial vaccine or placebo injection. The table came from immunoSEQ multiplex PCR; TCRdb's copy has only in-frame clones and leaves some out. The repertoire holds 440,000 or so clones, 89% seen once, with around 1.8% in the top ten. The V end was cut by 3 bases, the J end by 5 bases, with 16 bases between. There are 16 residues in the CDR3. The V gene's germline CDR1 is LNHNV and CDR2 YYDKDF (reference sequence).

The sequence derives from a person aged 18 to 65 who received the Ad26.COV2.S COVID-19 vaccine or a placebo. Sequencing was performed on peripheral blood, taken in a trial of Ad26.COV2.S vaccine versus placebo. V is TRBV15 and J is TRBJ2-2; D gene ambiguous. In nucleotides, the CDR3 is TGTGCCACCAGCAGTCGCTTGCTAATGGGGACCGGGGAGCTGTTTTTT. As protein: CATSSRLLMGTGELFF.